The sequence of this T cell receptor beta chain was determined in a study of CD8+CD57+ T cells in acquired aplastic anemia. Study-wide background: Yields of DNA that came from sorted CD4+ and CD8+ cells averaged about 3.5 ug. General observations from the study: Patients showed no significant difference from controls in CD8+ Simpson's diversity. Comparison of patients with controls identified around 31 shared CD8+ CDR3 sequences.

Individuals selected for sequencing had exhibited CD8+CD57+ cell expansion on flow cytometry. Profiles of TCR beta VDJ and CDR3 were generated from a genomic DNA template. A single record per CDR3 protein comes from TCRdb applying MiXCR to the reads. In the table there are approximately 150,000 distinct CDR3 sequences, under 55% of which are singletons. Only a few counts were recorded for this clonotype. Its antigen is as yet unknown. The germline V gene has CDR1 SNHLY and CDR2 FYNNEI. The CDR3 has 14 amino acids. V lost 2 bases and J lost 8; bases outside the gene matches: 4. Sequencing input: sorted CD4+, CD8+, or CD8+CD57+ T cells (not recorded which) from PBMCs. The receptor was derived from a human donor with aplastic anemia. The V gene is TRBV2, the J gene TRBJ1-2, with TRBD1 matching over 11 bases. The chain's CDR3 is CASSERTGGKGYTF. CDR3 nucleotides: TGTGCCAGCAGTGAAAGGACAGGGGGCAAAGGCTACACCTTC.